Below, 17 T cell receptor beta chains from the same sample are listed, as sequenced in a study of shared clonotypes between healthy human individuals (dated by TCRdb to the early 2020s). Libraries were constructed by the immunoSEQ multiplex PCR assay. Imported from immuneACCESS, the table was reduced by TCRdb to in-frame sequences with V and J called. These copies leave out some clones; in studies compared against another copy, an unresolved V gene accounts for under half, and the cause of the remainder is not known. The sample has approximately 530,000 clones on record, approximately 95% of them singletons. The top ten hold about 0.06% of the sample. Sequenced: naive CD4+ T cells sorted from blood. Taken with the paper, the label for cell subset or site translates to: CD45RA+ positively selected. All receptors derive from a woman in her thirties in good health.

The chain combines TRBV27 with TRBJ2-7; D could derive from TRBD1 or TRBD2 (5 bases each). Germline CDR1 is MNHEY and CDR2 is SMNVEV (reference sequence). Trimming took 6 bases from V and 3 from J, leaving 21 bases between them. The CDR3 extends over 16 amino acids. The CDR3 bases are TGTGCCAGCAGACCCCGCGAAGGGACGAACATCTACGAGCAGTACTTC. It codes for CASRPREGTNIYEQYF.

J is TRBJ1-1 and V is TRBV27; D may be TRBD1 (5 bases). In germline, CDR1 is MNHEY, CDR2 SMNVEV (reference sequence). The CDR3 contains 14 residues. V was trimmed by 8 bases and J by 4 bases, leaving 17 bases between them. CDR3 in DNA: TGTGCCAGCTACCGACGAGGGGCGCCCACTGAAGCTTTCTTT. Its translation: CASYRRGAPTEAFF.

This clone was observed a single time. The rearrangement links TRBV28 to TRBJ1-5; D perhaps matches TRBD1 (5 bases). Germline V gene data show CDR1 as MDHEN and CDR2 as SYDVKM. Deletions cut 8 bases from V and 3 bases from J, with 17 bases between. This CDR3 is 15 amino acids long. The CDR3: CASGDPRGFNQPQHF. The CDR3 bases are TGTGCCAGCGGGGACCCAAGGGGCTTCAATCAGCCCCAGCATTTT.

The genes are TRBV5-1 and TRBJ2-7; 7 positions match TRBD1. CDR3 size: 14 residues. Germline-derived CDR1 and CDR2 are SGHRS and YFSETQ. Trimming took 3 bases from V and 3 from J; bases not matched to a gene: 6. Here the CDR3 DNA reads TGCGCCAGCAGCTACAGGGGACCTAACTACGAGCAGTACTTC. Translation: CASSYRGPNYEQYF.

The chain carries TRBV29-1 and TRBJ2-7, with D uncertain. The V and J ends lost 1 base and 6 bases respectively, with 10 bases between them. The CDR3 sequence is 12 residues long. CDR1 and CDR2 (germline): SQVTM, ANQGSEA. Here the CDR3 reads CSVEVIVGEQYF. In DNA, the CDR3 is TGCAGCGTTGAAGTGATAGTGGGCGAGCAGTACTTC.

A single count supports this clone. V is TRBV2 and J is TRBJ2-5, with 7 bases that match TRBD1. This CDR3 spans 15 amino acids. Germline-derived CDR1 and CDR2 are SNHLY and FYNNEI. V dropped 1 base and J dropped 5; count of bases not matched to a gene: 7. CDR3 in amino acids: CASSEGKGARETQYF. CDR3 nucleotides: TGTGCCAGCAGTGAAGGGAAGGGGGCGCGGGAGACCCAGTACTTC. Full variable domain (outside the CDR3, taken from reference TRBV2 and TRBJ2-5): EPEVTQTPSHQVTQMGQEVILRCVPISNHLYFYWYRQILGQKVEFLVSFYNNEISEKSEIFDDQFSVERPDGSNFTLKIRSTKLEDSAMYFCASSEGKGARETQYFGPGTRLLVL.

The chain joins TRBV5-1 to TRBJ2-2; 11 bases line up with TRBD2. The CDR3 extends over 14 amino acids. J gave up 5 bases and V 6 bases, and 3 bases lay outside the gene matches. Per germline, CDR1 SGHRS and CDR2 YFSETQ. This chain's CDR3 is CASTRLAGTGELFF. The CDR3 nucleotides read TGCGCCAGCACCAGACTAGCGGGGACCGGGGAGCTGTTTTTT.

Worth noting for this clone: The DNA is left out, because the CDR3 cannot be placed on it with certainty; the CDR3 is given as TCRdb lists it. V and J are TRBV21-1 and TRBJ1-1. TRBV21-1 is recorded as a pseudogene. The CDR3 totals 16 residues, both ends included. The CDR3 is CASSKDDWGAGTEAFF.

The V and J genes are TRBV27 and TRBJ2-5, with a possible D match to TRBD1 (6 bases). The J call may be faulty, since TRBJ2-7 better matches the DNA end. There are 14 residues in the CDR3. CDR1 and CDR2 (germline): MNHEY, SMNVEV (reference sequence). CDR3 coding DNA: TGTGCCACCATGCGCGGACAGAAAGCCTACGAGCAGTACTTC. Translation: CATMRGQKAYEQYF.

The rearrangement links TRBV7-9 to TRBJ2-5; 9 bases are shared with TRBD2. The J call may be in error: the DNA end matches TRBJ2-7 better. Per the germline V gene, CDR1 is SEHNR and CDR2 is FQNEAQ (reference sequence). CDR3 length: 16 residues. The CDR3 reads CASSLEAGGYAYEQYF. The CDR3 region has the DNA TGTGCCAGCAGCTTAGAAGCGGGAGGCTACGCCTACGAGCAGTACTTC.

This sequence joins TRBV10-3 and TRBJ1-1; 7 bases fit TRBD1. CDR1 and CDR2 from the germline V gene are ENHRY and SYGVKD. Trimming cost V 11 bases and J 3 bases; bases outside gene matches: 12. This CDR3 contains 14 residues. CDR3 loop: CAANKGAGDTEAFF. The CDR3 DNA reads TGTGCCGCCAATAAGGGGGCCGGTGACACTGAAGCTTTCTTT.

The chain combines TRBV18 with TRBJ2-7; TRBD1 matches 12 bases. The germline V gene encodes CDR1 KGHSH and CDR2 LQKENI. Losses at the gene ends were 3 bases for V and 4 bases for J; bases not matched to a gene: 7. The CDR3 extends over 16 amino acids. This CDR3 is CASSPVPGQGAYEQYF. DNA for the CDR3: TGTGCCAGCTCACCGGTCCCGGGACAGGGGGCTTACGAGCAGTACTTC.

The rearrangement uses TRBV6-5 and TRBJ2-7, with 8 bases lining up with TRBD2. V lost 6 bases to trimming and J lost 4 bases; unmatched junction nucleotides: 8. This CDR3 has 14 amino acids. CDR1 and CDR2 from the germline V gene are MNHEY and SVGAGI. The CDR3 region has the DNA TGTGCCAGCAGCCTCAGCGGGAGTGCTTACGAGCAGTACTTC. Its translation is CASSLSGSAYEQYF.

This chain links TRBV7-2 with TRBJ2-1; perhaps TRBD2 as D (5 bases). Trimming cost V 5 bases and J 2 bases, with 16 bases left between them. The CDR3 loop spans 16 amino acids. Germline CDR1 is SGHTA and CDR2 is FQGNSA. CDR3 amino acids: CASSPDLASTYNEQFF. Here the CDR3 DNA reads TGTGCCAGCAGCCCTGATCTAGCTTCAACCTACAATGAGCAGTTCTTC. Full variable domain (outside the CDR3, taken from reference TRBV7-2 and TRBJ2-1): GAGVSQSPSNKVTEKGKDVELRCDPISGHTALYWYRQSLGQGLEFLIYFQGNSAPDKSGLPSDRFSAERTGGSVSTLTIQRTQQEDSAVYLCASSPDLASTYNEQFFGPGTRLTVL.

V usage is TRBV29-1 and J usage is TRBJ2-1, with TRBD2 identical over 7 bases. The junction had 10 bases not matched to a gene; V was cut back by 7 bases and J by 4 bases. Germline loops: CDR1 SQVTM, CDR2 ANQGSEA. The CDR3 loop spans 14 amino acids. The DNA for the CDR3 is TGCAGCGCCAAGCGACTAGCCCAATACAATGAGCAGTTCTTC. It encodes CSAKRLAQYNEQFF.

CDR3 loop: CASSHSNRQGKYSNQPQHF. CDR3 DNA sequence: TGTGCCAGCAGCCATTCGAACCGACAGGGGAAATATAGCAATCAGCCCCAGCATTTT. The J gene is TRBJ1-5, the V gene TRBV5-5, with 8 bases identical to TRBD1. The CDR3 runs 19 residues. Germline V gives CDR1 SGHKS, CDR2 YYEKEE (reference sequence). The V segment lost 4 bases and the J segment 0 bases; nucleotides outside the gene matches: 15.

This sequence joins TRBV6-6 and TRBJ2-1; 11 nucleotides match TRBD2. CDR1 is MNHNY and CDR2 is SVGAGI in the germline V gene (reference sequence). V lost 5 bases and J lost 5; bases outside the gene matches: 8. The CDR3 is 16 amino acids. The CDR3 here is CASSQPGLAENNEQFF. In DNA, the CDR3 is TGTGCCAGCAGTCAACCGGGACTAGCGGAAAACAATGAGCAGTTCTTC.